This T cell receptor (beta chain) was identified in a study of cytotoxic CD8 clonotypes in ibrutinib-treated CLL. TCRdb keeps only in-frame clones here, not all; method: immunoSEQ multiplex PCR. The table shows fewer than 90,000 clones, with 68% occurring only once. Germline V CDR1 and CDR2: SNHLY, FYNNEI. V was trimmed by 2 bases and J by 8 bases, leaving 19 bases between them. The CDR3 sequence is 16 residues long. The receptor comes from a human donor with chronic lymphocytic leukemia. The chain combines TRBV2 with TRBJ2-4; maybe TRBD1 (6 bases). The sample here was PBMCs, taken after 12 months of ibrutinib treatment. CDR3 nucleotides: TGTGCCAGCAGTGAACCGTCTATAGGGGGTTCAGACATTCAGTACTTC. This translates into CASSEPSIGGSDIQYF.